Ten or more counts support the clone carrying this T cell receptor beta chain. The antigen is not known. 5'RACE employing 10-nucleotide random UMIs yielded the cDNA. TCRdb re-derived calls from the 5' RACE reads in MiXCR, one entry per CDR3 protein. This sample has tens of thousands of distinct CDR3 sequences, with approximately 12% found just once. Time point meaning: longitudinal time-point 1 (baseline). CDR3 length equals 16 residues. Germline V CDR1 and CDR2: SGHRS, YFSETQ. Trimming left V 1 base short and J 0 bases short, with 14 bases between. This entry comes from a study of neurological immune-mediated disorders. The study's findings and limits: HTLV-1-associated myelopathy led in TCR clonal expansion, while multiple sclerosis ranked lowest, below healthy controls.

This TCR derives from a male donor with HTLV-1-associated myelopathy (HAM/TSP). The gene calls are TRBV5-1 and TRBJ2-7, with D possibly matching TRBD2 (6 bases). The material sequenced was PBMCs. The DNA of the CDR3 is TGCGCCAGCAGCTTGTCAGGAGGGGACCTCTCCTACGAGCAGTACTTC. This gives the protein CASSLSGGDLSYEQYF.